A single sample is the source of the 24 T cell receptor beta chains below, sequenced in a study of T-cell reconstitution after alpha-beta-depleted transplantation in children. Preparation of the TCRbeta library involved a method that used unique molecular identifiers. TCRdb re-called the PCR reads with MiXCR, one entry per CDR3 protein. This sample yields 45,000 to 60,000 distinct CDR3 sequences, of which roughly 52% are seen a single time; roughly two fifths belongs to the top ten. The sequenced sample was peripheral blood, obtained before TCRalphabeta/CD19-depleted stem cell transplant. These receptors were obtained from a boy in the first two years of life with SCID, due to receive a stem cell transplant.

This clonotype was detected many times. The chain employs TRBV7-2 and TRBJ2-7, with a weak D call TRBD2 (5 bases). The germline V and J ends were trimmed by 2 bases and 0 bases, with 11 bases remaining between them. This CDR3 comprises 15 residues. The germline gives CDR1 SGHTA, CDR2 FQGNSA. This chain's CDR3 is CASSLYERPSYEQYF. CDR3 nucleotide sequence: TGTGCCAGCAGCTTATACGAGCGGCCCTCCTACGAGCAGTACTTC.

The V and J genes are TRBV11-2 and TRBJ2-7; tentative D call: TRBD1 (5 bases). V lost 5 bases and J 0 bases, leaving 20 bases between the germline ends. Germline values: CDR1 SGHAT, CDR2 FQNNGV. There are 17 residues in the CDR3. Written as DNA, the CDR3 is TGTGCCAGCAGCCCCCCTGCGTGGGCCAGGGACTCCTACGAGCAGTACTTC. Amino acids: CASSPPAWARDSYEQYF.

J is TRBJ2-2 and V is TRBV5-1; possibly TRBD1 or TRBD2 for D (5 bases each). The germline gives CDR1 SGHRS, CDR2 YFSETQ. V shed 2 bases and J shed 2 bases, with 10 bases lying between them. This CDR3 region has 15 residues. This chain's CDR3 is CASSFGTTNTGELFF. CDR3 in DNA: TGCGCCAGCAGCTTCGGGACCACTAACACCGGGGAGCTGTTTTTT.

This clonotype was seen only a few times. V is TRBV29-1 and J is TRBJ2-7, with 7 positions matching TRBD1. The ends lost 6 bases at V and 10 bases at J; junction bases unmatched: 12. This CDR3 region has 12 residues. Germline V CDR1 and CDR2: SQVTM, ANQGSEA. CDR3 in amino acids: CSVLGQNGPQYF. DNA for the CDR3: TGCAGCGTGCTGGGACAGAACGGGCCCCAGTACTTC.

The chain employs TRBV6-5 and TRBJ2-7, with 9 bases aligning to TRBD1. Germline loops: CDR1 MNHEY, CDR2 SVGAGI. With V trimmed by 2 bases and J by 2 bases, 4 bases remained unmatched. This CDR3 is built from 15 residues. The CDR3 is CASSYGGTGTYEQYF. CDR3 nucleotide sequence: TGTGCCAGCAGTTACGGAGGGACAGGGACCTACGAGCAGTACTTC.

The V and J genes are TRBV20-1 and TRBJ2-2; 11 bases fit TRBD1. With V trimmed by 2 bases and J by 6 bases, 11 bases remained unmatched. CDR1 and CDR2 (germline): DFQATT, SNEGSKA (reference sequence). This CDR3 contains 17 residues. The CDR3 nucleotides are TGCAGTGCTAGAAAGAGTAGGGGGACAGGGGGTTCCGGGGAGCTGTTTTTT. Its translation: CSARKSRGTGGSGELFF.

The gene calls are TRBV4-3 and TRBJ1-2; D not resolved. Germline CDR1 is LGHNA and CDR2 is YSLEER. V was cut by 2 bases and J by 4 bases, with 14 bases left in between. The CDR3 is 15 amino acids. CDR3 region: CASSQSRPGFYGYTF. The CDR3 nucleotides read TGCGCCAGCAGCCAATCCCGGCCAGGCTTCTATGGCTACACCTTC.

This chain uses TRBV7-8 with TRBJ1-5, with D tentatively TRBD1 (6 bases). The CDR3 is 16 residues long. CDR1 and CDR2 from the germline V gene are SGHVS and FQNEAQ. The germline V and J ends were trimmed by 5 bases and 0 bases, with 14 bases remaining between them. The CDR3 loop is CASSEEGGFSNQPQHF. As DNA, the CDR3 is TGTGCCAGCAGCGAGGAAGGGGGATTTAGCAATCAGCCCCAGCATTTT.

The rearrangement joins TRBV27 to TRBJ1-2; D remains unclear. The CDR3 spans 12 residues. Germline lookup yields CDR1 MNHEY and CDR2 SMNVEV (reference sequence). V lost 6 bases, J lost 3 bases, and 8 bases lay in between. CDR3 in amino acids: CASRAEDYGYTF. Here the CDR3 DNA reads TGTGCCAGCAGAGCAGAGGACTATGGCTACACCTTC.

V usage is TRBV5-5 and J usage is TRBJ2-7, with D uncertain. The CDR3 runs 14 residues. With 6 bases removed from V and 3 bases from J, the gap between germline ends came to 16 bases. Germline V CDR1 and CDR2: SGHKS, YYEKEE (reference sequence). CDR3 protein: CASTHVGRIYEQYF. In nucleotides, the CDR3 is TGTGCCAGCACCCATGTCGGCAGAATCTACGAGCAGTACTTC.

This chain links TRBV4-2 with TRBJ1-4; D is unclear. Looked up from germline, CDR1 is LGHNA and CDR2 is YNFKEQ. The V end lost 4 bases, the J end lost 8 bases, and 8 bases lay between the germline ends. The CDR3 extends over 12 amino acids. The CDR3 DNA reads as TGTGCCAGCAGCCCAGGACGGGAAAAACTGTTTTTT. It specifies CASSPGREKLFF.

V is TRBV20-1 and J is TRBJ2-7, with D possibly called TRBD1 or TRBD2 (5 bases each). V was cut by 2 bases and J by 1 base, with 12 bases left in between. Germline V gene data show CDR1 as DFQATT and CDR2 as SNEGSKA (reference sequence). This CDR3 has 14 residues. The CDR3 loop reads CSARPGTWSYEQYF. CDR3 DNA: TGCAGTGCTAGACCAGGGACGTGGTCCTACGAGCAGTACTTC.

This clonotype showed up many times. The chain has TRBV6-1 and TRBJ1-5, with D perhaps matching TRBD1 (6 bases). Germline CDR1 MNHNS, CDR2 SASEGT. Trimming stripped 4 bases from V and 1 base from J, with 11 bases between. The CDR3 loop spans 15 amino acids. This CDR3 is CASSVTGRSNQPQHF. Written as DNA, the CDR3 is TGTGCCAGCAGTGTTACAGGGAGAAGCAATCAGCCCCAGCATTTT.

This sequence joins TRBV20-1 and TRBJ2-5; 9 nucleotides match TRBD2. Germline V gives CDR1 DFQATT, CDR2 SNEGSKA (reference sequence). The V and J ends lost 6 bases and 3 bases, in that order; junction bases with no gene match: 5. The CDR3 length is 13 residues. Here the CDR3 DNA reads TGCAGTGCACGCGGGGGGGCGAAAGAGACCCAGTACTTC. The encoded protein is CSARGGAKETQYF.

There are a few counts of this clonotype. The chain couples TRBV7-9 to TRBJ2-7, with D uncertain. CDR1 and CDR2 from the germline V gene are SEHNR and FQNEAQ (reference sequence). This CDR3 is built from 13 residues. V lost 0 bases, J lost 5 bases, and 8 bases lay in between. Here the CDR3 reads CASSLAGGDEQYF. The CDR3 nucleotides read TGTGCCAGCAGCTTAGCGGGTGGGGACGAGCAGTACTTC.

This clonotype was seen a few times. The chain links TRBV6-1 to TRBJ1-5, with D possibly TRBD1 on 6 matching bases. This CDR3 is 13 amino acids long. Germline CDR1 MNHNS, CDR2 SASEGT. Trimming took 5 bases from V and 6 from J, leaving 11 bases between them. CDR3 DNA sequence: TGTGCCAGCAGTCCTGACAGGACTCAGCCCCAGCATTTT. This codes for CASSPDRTQPQHF.

This clonotype occurred a few times. The chain recombines TRBV6-2 or TRBV6-3 with TRBJ2-3, with D unresolved. Germline V gene lookup returns CDR1 MNHEY and CDR2 SVGEGT. CDR3 length: 15 amino acids. V dropped 2 bases and J dropped 5 bases, with 14 bases sitting between them. The DNA for the CDR3 is TGTGCCAGCAGTTACGGCTTCCCGACGGGAGATACGCAGTATTTT. It translates to CASSYGFPTGDTQYF.

The V and J genes are TRBV10-2 and TRBJ1-2; 7 positions match TRBD1. This CDR3 contains 14 residues. V lost 5 bases and J lost 6; bases outside the gene matches: 9. CDR1 and CDR2 (germline): WSHSY, SAAADI. The CDR3 loop reads CASSPSRDSHGYTF. The CDR3 DNA reads TGCGCCAGCAGTCCGTCCCGGGACAGCCATGGCTACACCTTC.

CDR3 DNA sequence: TGTGCCAGCAGCCGTTCCCGCAGCTCCTACGAGCAGTACTTC. Protein sequence: CASSRSRSSYEQYF. The rearrangement joins TRBV3-1 to TRBJ2-7; D remains unclear. CDR1 and CDR2 (germline): LGHDT, YNNKEL (reference sequence). The CDR3 loop spans 14 amino acids. Trimming shortened V by 4 bases and J by 0 bases, and 10 bases separated the two germline ends.

The V gene is TRBV6-4, the J gene TRBJ2-1, with D unresolved. V dropped 2 bases and J dropped 0 bases, with 8 bases sitting between them. The CDR3 is 15 amino acids. The V gene's germline CDR1 is MRHNA and CDR2 SNTAGT. Here the CDR3 reads CASSDGQRSYNEQFF. As DNA, the CDR3 is TGTGCCAGCAGTGACGGTCAGCGCTCCTACAATGAGCAGTTCTTC.

The rearrangement joins TRBV2 to TRBJ2-1; TRBD1 agrees at 9 bases. J lost 4 bases, V lost 7 bases, and 8 bases had no gene match. The germline V gene encodes CDR1 SNHLY and CDR2 FYNNEI. CDR3 length: 15 residues. This chain's CDR3 is CASTPGTGIYNEQFF. The CDR3 nucleotides read TGTGCCAGCACCCCCGGGACAGGGATTTACAATGAGCAGTTCTTC.

This clonotype has ten or more counts. The chain recombines TRBV20-1 with TRBJ2-1, with a weak D call TRBD1 (5 bases). The CDR3 is made up of 15 amino acids. Germline CDR1 reads DFQATT; CDR2 reads SNEGSKA (reference sequence). The germline V and J ends were trimmed by 1 base and 3 bases, with 13 bases remaining between them. The CDR3 DNA sequence: TGCAGTGCTAGAGTTCGTCAGGGTTACTACAATGAGCAGTTCTTC. Its protein product is CSARVRQGYYNEQFF.

V and J are TRBV6-1 and TRBJ2-3; 8 positions agree with TRBD2. Germline-derived CDR1 and CDR2 are MNHNS and SASEGT. After removal of 6 bases from V and 8 bases from J, the junction contained 16 bases not matched to a gene. This CDR3 is built from 16 residues. As DNA, the CDR3 is TGTGCCAGCAGCCCAGGGTCGCTAGCGGGCGGCGGTACGCAGTATTTT. The encoded protein is CASSPGSLAGGGTQYF.

The chain has TRBV12-3 or TRBV12-4 and TRBJ1-2; the match to TRBD1 covers 9 bases. This CDR3 contains 14 residues. Trimming took 5 bases from V and 4 from J; bases not matched to a gene: 5. This CDR3 is CASSLDRGGYGYTF. The CDR3 DNA reads TGTGCCAGCAGTCTGGACAGGGGTGGCTATGGCTACACCTTC.